This TCR beta chain was captured in a study of blood T cells in healthy people across ages. This clonotype was counted at least ten times. Each sample provided at least 5 micrograms of extracted total RNA. Germline assignment: CDR1 LGHNA and CDR2 YSLEER. The CDR3 covers 15 residues. V lost 1 base to trimming and J lost 1 base; unmatched junction nucleotides: 2. The use of a sample-barcoded 5' primer and a J-beta primer mix characterized a second PCR of roughly 7 to 12 cycles. TCRdb ran MiXCR on the 5' RACE reads and lists one entry per CDR3 protein. The table includes roughly 1.9 million distinct CDR3 sequences, around 40% detected once.

The source of this sequence is a human donor in good health. The sample consisted of blood. This chain uses TRBV4-3 with TRBJ2-3; 7 nucleotides match TRBD2. The CDR3 is CASSQGSGGTDTQYF. The CDR3 DNA follows: TGCGCCAGCAGCCAAGGCAGCGGGGGCACAGATACGCAGTATTTT.